The rows below give T cell receptor beta chains drawn from one sample of a study of blood T cell repertoires in COVID-19. Produced via immunoSEQ multiplex PCR; TCRdb's table is partial and in-frame only. The sample has under 200,000 clones, 85% to 90% seen once. The sequenced sample consisted of peripheral blood. The source of these receptors is a man aged 35-49 years with active or convalescent COVID-19. Each CDR3 is given without its conserved first and last residue.

J gene | V gene | CDR3 protein
TRBJ2-3 | TRBV4-1 | ASSQVAGVTDTQY
TRBJ1-4 | TRBV9 | ASSPTGVPNEKLF
TRBJ1-2 | TRBV7-2 | ASSTIAGVGNGYT
TRBJ1-5 | TRBV27 | ASGDRGPNQPQH
TRBJ1-5 | TRBV7-6 | ASSFDDSGNQPQH
TRBJ1-4 | TRBV10-3 | AVKGGADEKLF
TRBJ1-2 | TRBV12-2 | ASRLGYRAPNYGYT
TRBJ2-3 | TRBV6-5 | ASSFASLGDTQY
TRBJ1-1 | TRBV4-2 | ASSPRAGFNHNTEAF
TRBJ2-1 | TRBV30 | AWSSRSSGGPNEQF
TRBJ1-2 | TRBV5-5 | ASRRGIGTGEINYGYT
TRBJ1-1 | TRBV10-2 | ASRTRGNTEAF